Following are 10 T cell receptor beta chains from one sample sequenced in a study of blood T cell repertoires in COVID-19. The data were produced by immunoSEQ multiplex PCR, yet TCRdb's version contains in-frame clones alone and is incomplete. Here the sample spans around 94,000 clones, about 86% being singletons. Sequenced: peripheral blood. The receptors originated from a man in his 60s with acute or convalescent COVID-19.

The chain combines TRBV6-5 with TRBJ1-5; possibly TRBD1 for D (6 bases). V was trimmed by 4 bases and J by 0 bases, leaving 10 bases between them. The V gene's germline CDR1 is MNHEY and CDR2 SVGAGI. The CDR3 extends over 15 amino acids. The CDR3 region is CASSLMTGSNQPQHF. DNA for the CDR3: TGTGCCAGCAGTTTGATGACAGGTAGCAATCAGCCCCAGCATTTT.

The chain joins TRBV7-9 to TRBJ1-6, with a possible D match to TRBD1 (6 bases). Germline V CDR1 and CDR2: SEHNR, FQNEAQ (reference sequence). The CDR3 totals 17 residues. The germline V and J ends were trimmed by 5 bases and 7 bases, with 21 bases remaining between them. CDR3 nucleotide sequence: TGTGCCAGCAGCCCCACACTGGCAGGGGTCCAGAATTCACCCCTCCACTTT. It specifies CASSPTLAGVQNSPLHF.

The chain has TRBV30 and TRBJ1-6; tentative D call: TRBD1 (5 bases). The CDR3 contains 14 residues. V dropped 2 bases and J dropped 8 bases, with 13 bases sitting between them. CDR1 and CDR2 from the germline V gene are GTSNPN and SVGIG (reference sequence). CDR3 sequence (DNA): TGTGCCTGGAGTAGGAGGGGTGGGGATTCACCCCTCCACTTT. Amino acid sequence: CAWSRRGGDSPLHF.

The chain joins TRBV9 to TRBJ1-1, with 8 positions matching TRBD1. Germline loops: CDR1 SGDLS, CDR2 YYNGEE. J lost 4 bases, V lost 4 bases, and 6 bases had no gene match. The CDR3 length is 14 residues. The CDR3 DNA is TGTGCCAGCAGCCCGGACAGGGAGATCACTGAAGCTTTCTTT. Protein sequence: CASSPDREITEAFF.

The V gene is TRBV5-6, the J gene TRBJ1-2; no definite D call. The CDR3 sequence is 12 residues long. V was trimmed by 5 bases and J by 5 bases, leaving 10 bases between them. Germline values: CDR1 SGHDT, CDR2 YYEEEE. The CDR3 nucleotides are TGTGCCAGCAGTCGGAGGACTTATGGCTACACCTTC. Protein: CASSRRTYGYTF.

V and J are TRBV7-3 and TRBJ2-3; 9 positions agree with TRBD2. CDR1 is SGHTA, CDR2 FQGTGA, per germline. CDR3 size: 19 residues. With 0 bases clipped from V and 0 bases from J, the junction kept 10 bases outside the gene matches. The CDR3 nucleotides read TGTGCCAGCAGCTTAACGGTAGCACCGGGACTAGCAAGCACAGATACGCAGTATTTT. Its translation is CASSLTVAPGLASTDTQYF.

The gene calls are TRBV19 and TRBJ2-1, with D possibly matching TRBD2 (7 bases). The CDR3 length is 17 residues. V was cut by 5 bases and J by 3 bases, with 20 bases left in between. The germline V gene has CDR1 LNHDA and CDR2 SQIVND (reference sequence). The CDR3 bases are TGTGCCAGTAGTCCGTTAAGGGGGGGGTCTAACTACAATGAGCAGTTCTTC. It is translated as CASSPLRGGSNYNEQFF.

The chain recombines TRBV24-1 with TRBJ1-6; a possible D gene is TRBD1 (5 bases). CDR1 KGHDR and CDR2 SFDVKD come from the germline V gene. The CDR3 is 14 residues long. The V end was cut by 12 bases, the J end by 6 bases, with 17 bases between. CDR3 amino acids: CAPGKQEINSPLHF. DNA of the CDR3: TGTGCCCCCGGAAAACAGGAAATTAATTCACCCCTCCACTTT.

This CDR3 reads CAWSLAGGPYEQYF. In DNA, the CDR3 is TGTGCCTGGAGTCTAGCGGGGGGGCCCTACGAGCAGTACTTC. The chain joins TRBV30 to TRBJ2-7, with 12 bases fitting TRBD2. Germline values: CDR1 GTSNPN, CDR2 SVGIG (reference sequence). The CDR3 is made up of 14 amino acids. With 2 bases clipped from V and 2 bases from J, the junction kept 1 base outside the gene matches.

The gene calls are TRBV28 and TRBJ1-1, with 8 bases that match TRBD1. The trim removed 7 bases at V and 4 bases at J, leaving 2 bases unmatched. Germline V CDR1 and CDR2: MDHEN, SYDVKM. The CDR3 has 12 residues. CDR3 residues: CASNTGGTEAFF. In DNA, the CDR3 is TGTGCCAGCAACACAGGGGGCACTGAAGCTTTCTTT.